The following is a TCR beta chain sequence with its context. Trimming took 7 bases from V and 3 from J; bases not matched to a gene: 4. The CDR3 sequence is 14 residues long. Per the germline V gene, CDR1 is SNHLY and CDR2 is FYNNEI. The sample belongs to a study of control samples from healthy donors and cancer patients. Here immunoSEQ multiplex PCR was the method, and the copy in TCRdb shows in-frame clones only, minus some. The sample shows roughly 180,000 clones, 80% to 95% of them seen only once. The sequenced sample was blood. The genes are TRBV2 and TRBJ2-3; the match to TRBD2 covers 10 bases. The TCR originated in a woman aged 40 to 50 in good health. The CDR3 protein is CASKSGGATDTQYF. In DNA form, the CDR3 reads TGTGCCAGCAAAAGCGGGGGGGCAACAGATACGCAGTATTTT.